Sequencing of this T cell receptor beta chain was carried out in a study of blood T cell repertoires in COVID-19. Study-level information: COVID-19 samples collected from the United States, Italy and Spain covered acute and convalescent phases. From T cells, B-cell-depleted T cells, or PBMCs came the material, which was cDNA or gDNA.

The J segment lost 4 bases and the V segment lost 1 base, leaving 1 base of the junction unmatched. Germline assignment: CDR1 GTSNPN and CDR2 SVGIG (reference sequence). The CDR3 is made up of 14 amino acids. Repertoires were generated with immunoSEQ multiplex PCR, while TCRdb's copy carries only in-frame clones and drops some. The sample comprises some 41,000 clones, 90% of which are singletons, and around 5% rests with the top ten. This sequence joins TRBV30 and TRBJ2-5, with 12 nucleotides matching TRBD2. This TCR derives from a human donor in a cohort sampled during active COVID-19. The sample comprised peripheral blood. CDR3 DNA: TGTGCCTGGAGTGCTAGCGGGGGGGGAGAGACCCAGTACTTC. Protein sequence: CAWSASGGGETQYF.